This T cell receptor (beta chain) is drawn from a study of T cell responses to AZD1222 COVID-19 vaccine. This table comes from immunoSEQ multiplex PCR, and its TCRdb copy is limited to in-frame clones, with some not included. The sample lists 150,000 to 200,000 clones, about 89% occurring once. Germline CDR1 is SGHTA and CDR2 is FQGNSA. CDR3 length: 13 residues. Trimming shortened V by 2 bases and J by 8 bases, and 10 bases separated the two germline ends. This sequence was found in an adult in good health. This chain connects TRBV7-2 to TRBJ1-5, with a weak D call TRBD1 (5 bases). The input for sequencing was peripheral blood, taken on day 0 of AZD1222 vaccination. The CDR3 DNA follows: TGTGCCAGCAGCTTAAGGGGAGGAGAGCCCCAGCATTTT. Translated: CASSLRGGEPQHF.